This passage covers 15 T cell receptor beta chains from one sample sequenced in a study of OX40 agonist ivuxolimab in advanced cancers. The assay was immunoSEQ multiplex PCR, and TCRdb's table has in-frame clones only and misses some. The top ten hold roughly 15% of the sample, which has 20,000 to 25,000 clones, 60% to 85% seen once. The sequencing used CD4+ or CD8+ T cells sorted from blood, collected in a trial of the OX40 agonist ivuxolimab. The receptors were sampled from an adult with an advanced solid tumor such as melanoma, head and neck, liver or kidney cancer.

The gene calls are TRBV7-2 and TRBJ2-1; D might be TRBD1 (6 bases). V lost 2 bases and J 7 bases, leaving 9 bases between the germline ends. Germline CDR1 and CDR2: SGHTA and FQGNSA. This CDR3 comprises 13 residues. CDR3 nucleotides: TGTGCCAGCAGCTTAACAGGGCCTAATGAGCAGTTCTTC. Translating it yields CASSLTGPNEQFF.

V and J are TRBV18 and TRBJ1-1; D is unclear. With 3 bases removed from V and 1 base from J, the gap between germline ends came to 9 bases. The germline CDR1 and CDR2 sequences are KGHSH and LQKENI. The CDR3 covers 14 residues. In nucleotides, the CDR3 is TGTGCCAGCTCACCGGCCGCCTCGAACACTGAAGCTTTCTTT. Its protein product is CASSPAASNTEAFF. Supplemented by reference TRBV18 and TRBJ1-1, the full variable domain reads NAGVMQNPRHLVRRRGQEARLRCSPMKGHSHVYWYRQLPEEGLKFMVYLQKENIIDESGMPKERFSAEFPKEGPSILRIQQVVRGDSAAYFCASSPAASNTEAFFGQGTRLTVV.

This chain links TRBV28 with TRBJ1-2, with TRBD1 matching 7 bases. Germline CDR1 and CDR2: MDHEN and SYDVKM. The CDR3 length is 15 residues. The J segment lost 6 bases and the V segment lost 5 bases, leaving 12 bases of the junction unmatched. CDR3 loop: CASSRPRGGGDGYTF. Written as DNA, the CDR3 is TGTGCCAGCAGTCGACCCCGCGGAGGGGGCGATGGCTACACCTTC.

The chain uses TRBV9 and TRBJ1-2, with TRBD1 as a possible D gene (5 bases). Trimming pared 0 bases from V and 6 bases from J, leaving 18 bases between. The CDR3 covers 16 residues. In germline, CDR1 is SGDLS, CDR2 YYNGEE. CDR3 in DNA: TGTGCCAGCAGCGTAGGACCCCAGGGCGGAAATGATGGCTACACCTTC. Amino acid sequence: CASSVGPQGGNDGYTF.

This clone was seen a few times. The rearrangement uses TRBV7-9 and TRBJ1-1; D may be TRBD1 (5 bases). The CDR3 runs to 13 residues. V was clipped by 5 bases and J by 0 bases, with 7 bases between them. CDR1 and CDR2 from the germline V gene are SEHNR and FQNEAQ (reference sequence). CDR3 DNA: TGTGCCAGCAGCCAGACAGTGAACACTGAAGCTTTCTTT. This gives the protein CASSQTVNTEAFF.

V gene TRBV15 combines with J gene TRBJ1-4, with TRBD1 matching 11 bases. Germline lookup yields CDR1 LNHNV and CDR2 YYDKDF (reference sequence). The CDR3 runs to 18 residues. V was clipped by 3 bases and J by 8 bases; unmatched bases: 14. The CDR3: CATSSILLRRDRGEKLFF. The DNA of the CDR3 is TGTGCCACCAGCAGCATTCTTCTCCGTCGGGACAGGGGGGAAAAACTGTTTTTT. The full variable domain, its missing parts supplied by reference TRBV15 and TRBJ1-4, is DAMVIQNPRYQVTQFGKPVTLSCSQTLNHNVMYWYQQKSSQAPKLLFHYYDKDFNNEADTPDNFQSRRPNTSFCFLDIRSPGLGDTAMYLCATSSILLRRDRGEKLFFGSGTQLSVL.

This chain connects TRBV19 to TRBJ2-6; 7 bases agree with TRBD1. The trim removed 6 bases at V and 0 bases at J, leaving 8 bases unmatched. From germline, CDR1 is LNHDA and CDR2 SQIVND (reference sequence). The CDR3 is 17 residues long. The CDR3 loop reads CASRKGGLGSGANVLTF. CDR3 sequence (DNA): TGTGCCAGTAGGAAAGGGGGCTTGGGCTCTGGGGCCAACGTCCTGACTTTC.

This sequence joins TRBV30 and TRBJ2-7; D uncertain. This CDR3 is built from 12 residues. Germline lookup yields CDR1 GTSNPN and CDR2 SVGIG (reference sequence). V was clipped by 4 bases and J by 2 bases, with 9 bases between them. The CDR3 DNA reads TGTGCCTGGAAACAAGGAACCTACGAGCAGTACTTC. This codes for CAWKQGTYEQYF.

The CDR3 is CASSVPGQYNEQFF. The CDR3 DNA is TGTGCCAGCAGCGTCCCCGGACAGTACAATGAGCAGTTCTTC. V and J are TRBV9 and TRBJ2-1, with D tentatively TRBD1 (6 bases). CDR1 is SGDLS and CDR2 is YYNGEE in the germline V gene. V was shortened by 2 bases and J by 4 bases, with 10 bases between the two germline ends. The CDR3 spans 14 residues.

As DNA, the CDR3 is TGTGCCAGCAGCTCGCGACAGGGAGGAGCTGAAGCTTTCTTT. It specifies CASSSRQGGAEAFF. This chain links TRBV7-2 with TRBJ1-1; TRBD1 matches at 7 bases. The CDR3 runs 14 residues. V lost 4 bases and J lost 6; bases outside the gene matches: 8. Germline V CDR1 and CDR2: SGHTA, FQGNSA.

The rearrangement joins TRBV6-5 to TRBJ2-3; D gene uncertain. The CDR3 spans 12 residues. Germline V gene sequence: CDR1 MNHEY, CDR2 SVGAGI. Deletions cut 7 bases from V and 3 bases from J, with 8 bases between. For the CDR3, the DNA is TGTGCCAGCAACCTAGTAACAGATACGCAGTATTTT. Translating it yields CASNLVTDTQYF.

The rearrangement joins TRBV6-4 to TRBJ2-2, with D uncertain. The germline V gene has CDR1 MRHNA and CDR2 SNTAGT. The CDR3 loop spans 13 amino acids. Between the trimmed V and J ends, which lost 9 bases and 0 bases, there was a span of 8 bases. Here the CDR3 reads CASSPANTGELFF. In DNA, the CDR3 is TGTGCCAGTAGCCCCGCGAACACCGGGGAGCTGTTTTTT.

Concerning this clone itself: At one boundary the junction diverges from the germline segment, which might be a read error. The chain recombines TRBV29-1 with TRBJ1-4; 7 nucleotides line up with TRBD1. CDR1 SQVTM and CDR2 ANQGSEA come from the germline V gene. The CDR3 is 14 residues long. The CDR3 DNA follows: TGCAGCGTTGACGTTACAGGGGAAGCAAGAAAAACTGTTTTT. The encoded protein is CSVDVTGEARKTVF.

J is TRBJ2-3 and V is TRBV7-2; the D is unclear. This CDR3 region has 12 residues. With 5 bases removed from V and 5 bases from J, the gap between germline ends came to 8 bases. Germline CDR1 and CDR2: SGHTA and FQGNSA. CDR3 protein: CASSGPGDTQYF. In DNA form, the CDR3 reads TGTGCCAGCAGCGGGCCGGGAGATACGCAGTATTTT.

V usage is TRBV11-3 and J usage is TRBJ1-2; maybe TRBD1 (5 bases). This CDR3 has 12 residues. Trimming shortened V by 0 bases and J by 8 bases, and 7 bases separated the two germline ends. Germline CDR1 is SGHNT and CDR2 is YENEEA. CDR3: CASSLDGTGYTF. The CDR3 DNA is TGTGCCAGCAGCTTAGATGGGACCGGCTACACCTTC. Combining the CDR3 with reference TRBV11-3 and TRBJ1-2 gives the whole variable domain EAGVVQSPRYKIIEKKQPVAFWCNPISGHNTLYWYLQNLGQGPELLIRYENEEAVDDSQLPKDRFSAERLKGVDSTLKIQPAELGDSAVYLCASSLDGTGYTFGSGTRLTVV.